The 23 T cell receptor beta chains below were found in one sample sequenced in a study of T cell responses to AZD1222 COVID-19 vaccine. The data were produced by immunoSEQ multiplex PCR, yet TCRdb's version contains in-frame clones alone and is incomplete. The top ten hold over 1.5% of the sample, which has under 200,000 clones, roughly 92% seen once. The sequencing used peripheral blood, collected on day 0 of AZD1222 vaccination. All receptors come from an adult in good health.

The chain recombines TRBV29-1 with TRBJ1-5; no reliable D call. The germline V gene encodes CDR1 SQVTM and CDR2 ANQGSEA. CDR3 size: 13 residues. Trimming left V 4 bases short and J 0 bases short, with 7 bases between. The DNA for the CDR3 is TGCAGCGTTGGGACTATTAGCAATCAGCCCCAGCATTTT. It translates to CSVGTISNQPQHF. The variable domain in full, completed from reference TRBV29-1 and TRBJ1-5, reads SAVISQKPSRDICQRGTSLTIQCQVDSQVTMMFWYRQQPGQSLTLIATANQGSEATYESGFVIDKFPISRPNLTFSTLTVSNMSPEDSSIYLCSVGTISNQPQHFGDGTRLSIL.

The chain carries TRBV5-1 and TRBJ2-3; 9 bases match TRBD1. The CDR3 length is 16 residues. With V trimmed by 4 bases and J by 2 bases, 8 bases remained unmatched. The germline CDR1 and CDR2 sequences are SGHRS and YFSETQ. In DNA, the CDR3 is TGCGCCAGCAGCGTGGGACAGGGAGTTATCACAGATACGCAGTATTTT. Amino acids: CASSVGQGVITDTQYF.

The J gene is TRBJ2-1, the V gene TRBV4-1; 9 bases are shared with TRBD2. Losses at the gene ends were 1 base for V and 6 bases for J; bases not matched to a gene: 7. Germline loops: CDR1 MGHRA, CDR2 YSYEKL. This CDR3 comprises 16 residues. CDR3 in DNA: TGCGCCAGCAGCCAAGTCGGGCGGGGGGGCTTCAATGAGCAGTTCTTC. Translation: CASSQVGRGGFNEQFF.

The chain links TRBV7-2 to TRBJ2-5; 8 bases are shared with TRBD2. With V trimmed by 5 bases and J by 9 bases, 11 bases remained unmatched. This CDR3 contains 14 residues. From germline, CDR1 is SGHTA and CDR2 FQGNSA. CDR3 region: CASSPGLAPWSQYF. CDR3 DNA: TGTGCCAGCAGCCCAGGACTAGCCCCCTGGTCCCAGTACTTC.

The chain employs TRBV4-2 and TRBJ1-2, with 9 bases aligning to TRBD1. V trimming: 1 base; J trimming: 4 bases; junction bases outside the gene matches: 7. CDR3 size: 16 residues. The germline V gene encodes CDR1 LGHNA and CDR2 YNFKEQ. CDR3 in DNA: TGTGCCAGCAGCCAAGCGGCGGGGGACAGGGCCTATGGCTACACCTTC. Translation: CASSQAAGDRAYGYTF.

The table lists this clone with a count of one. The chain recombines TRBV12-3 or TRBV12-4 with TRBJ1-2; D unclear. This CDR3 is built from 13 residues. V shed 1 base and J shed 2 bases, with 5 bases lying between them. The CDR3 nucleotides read TGTGCCAGCAGTTTAGGAATAAACTATGGCTACACCTTC. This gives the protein CASSLGINYGYTF.

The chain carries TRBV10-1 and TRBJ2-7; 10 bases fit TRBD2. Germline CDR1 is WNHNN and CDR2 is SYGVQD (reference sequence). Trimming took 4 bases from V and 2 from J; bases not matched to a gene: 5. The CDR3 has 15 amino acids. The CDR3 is CASSGLAGETYEQYF. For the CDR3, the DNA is TGCGCCAGCAGTGGGCTAGCGGGGGAAACCTACGAGCAGTACTTC.

CDR3 sequence: CASSIEQGLMNTEAFF. The CDR3 DNA reads as TGTGCCAGCTCAATCGAACAGGGGCTTATGAACACTGAAGCTTTCTTT. The chain joins TRBV18 to TRBJ1-1, with 7 bases aligning to TRBD1. The CDR3 is made up of 16 amino acids. V trimming: 5 bases; J trimming: 0 bases; junction bases outside the gene matches: 9. Germline CDR1 is KGHSH and CDR2 is LQKENI.

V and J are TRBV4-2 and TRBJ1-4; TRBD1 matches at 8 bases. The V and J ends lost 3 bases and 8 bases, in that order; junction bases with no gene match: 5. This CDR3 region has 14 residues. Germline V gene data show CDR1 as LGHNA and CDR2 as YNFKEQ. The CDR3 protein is CASSHAGGAEKLFF. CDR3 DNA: TGTGCCAGCAGCCACGCAGGGGGCGCAGAAAAACTGTTTTTT.

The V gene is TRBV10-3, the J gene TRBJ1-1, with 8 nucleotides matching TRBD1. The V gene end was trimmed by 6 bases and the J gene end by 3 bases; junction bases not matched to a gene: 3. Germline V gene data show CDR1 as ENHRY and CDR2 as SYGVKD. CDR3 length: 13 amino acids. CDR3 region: CAISRTGYTEAFF. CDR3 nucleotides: TGTGCCATCAGCAGGACAGGGTACACTGAAGCTTTCTTT.

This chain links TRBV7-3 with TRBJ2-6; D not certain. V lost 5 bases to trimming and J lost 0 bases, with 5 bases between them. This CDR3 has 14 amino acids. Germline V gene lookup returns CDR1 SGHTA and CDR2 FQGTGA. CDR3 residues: CASSPLSGANVLTF. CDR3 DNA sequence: TGTGCCAGCAGCCCTCTCTCTGGGGCCAACGTCCTGACTTTC. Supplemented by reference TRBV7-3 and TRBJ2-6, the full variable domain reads GAGVSQTPSNKVTEKGKYVELRCDPISGHTALYWYRQSLGQGPEFLIYFQGTGAADDSGLPNDRFFAVRPEGSVSTLKIQRTERGDSAVYLCASSPLSGANVLTFGAGSRLTVL.

CDR3 loop: CASSDREGQPQHF. CDR3 nucleotides: TGTGCCAGCAGTGACAGAGAAGGTCAGCCCCAGCATTTT. J is TRBJ1-5 and V is TRBV6-1; D is unclear. The V end was cut by 3 bases, the J end by 6 bases, with 9 bases between. The CDR3 loop spans 13 amino acids. Germline V gene sequence: CDR1 MNHNS, CDR2 SASEGT.

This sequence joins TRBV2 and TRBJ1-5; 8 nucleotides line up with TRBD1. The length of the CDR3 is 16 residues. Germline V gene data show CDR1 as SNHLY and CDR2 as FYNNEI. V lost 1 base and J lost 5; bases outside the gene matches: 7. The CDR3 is CASSEGARGPHQPQHF. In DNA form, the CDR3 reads TGTGCCAGCAGTGAAGGTGCCAGGGGGCCGCATCAGCCCCAGCATTTT.

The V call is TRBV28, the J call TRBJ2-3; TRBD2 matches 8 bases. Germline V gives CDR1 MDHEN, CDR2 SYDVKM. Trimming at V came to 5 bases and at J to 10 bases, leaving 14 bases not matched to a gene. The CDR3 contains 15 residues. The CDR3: CASSPSGLVSRSQYF. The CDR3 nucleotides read TGTGCCAGCAGTCCTTCGGGACTAGTCTCTCGGTCGCAGTATTTT.

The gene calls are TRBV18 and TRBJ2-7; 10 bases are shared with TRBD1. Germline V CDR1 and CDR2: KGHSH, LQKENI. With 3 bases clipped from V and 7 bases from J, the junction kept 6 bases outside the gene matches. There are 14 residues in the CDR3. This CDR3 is CASSPPGTGVEQYF. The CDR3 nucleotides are TGTGCCAGCTCACCCCCTGGGACAGGGGTAGAGCAGTACTTC. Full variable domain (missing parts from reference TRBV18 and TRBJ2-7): NAGVMQNPRHLVRRRGQEARLRCSPMKGHSHVYWYRQLPEEGLKFMVYLQKENIIDESGMPKERFSAEFPKEGPSILRIQQVVRGDSAAYFCASSPPGTGVEQYFGPGTRLTVT.

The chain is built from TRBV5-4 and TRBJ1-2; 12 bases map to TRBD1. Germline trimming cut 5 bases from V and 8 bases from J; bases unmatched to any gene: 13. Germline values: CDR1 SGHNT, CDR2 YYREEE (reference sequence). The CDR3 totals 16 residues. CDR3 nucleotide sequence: TGTGCCAGCAGTTTTCACCTGGGACAGGGGGCACAGGGCTACACCTTC. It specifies CASSFHLGQGAQGYTF.

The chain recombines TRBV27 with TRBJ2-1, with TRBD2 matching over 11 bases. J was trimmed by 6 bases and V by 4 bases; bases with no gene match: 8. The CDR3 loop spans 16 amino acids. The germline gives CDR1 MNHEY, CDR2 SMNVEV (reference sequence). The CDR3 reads CASSSSTSGRFNEQFF. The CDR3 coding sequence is TGTGCCAGCAGTTCGTCCACTAGCGGGAGATTCAATGAGCAGTTCTTC.

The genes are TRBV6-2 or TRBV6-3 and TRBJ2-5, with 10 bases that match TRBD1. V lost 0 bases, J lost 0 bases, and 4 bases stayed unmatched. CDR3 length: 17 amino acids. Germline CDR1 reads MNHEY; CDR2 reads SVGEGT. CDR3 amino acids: CASSYSPTGGYQETQYF. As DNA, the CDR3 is TGTGCCAGCAGTTACTCTCCGACAGGGGGCTACCAAGAGACCCAGTACTTC.

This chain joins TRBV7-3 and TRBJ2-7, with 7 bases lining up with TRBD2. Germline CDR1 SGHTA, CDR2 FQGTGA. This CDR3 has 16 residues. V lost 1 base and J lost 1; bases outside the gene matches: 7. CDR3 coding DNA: TGTGCCAGCAGCTTAATGGTCTCAGCGGGATCCTACGAGCAGTACTTC. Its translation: CASSLMVSAGSYEQYF.

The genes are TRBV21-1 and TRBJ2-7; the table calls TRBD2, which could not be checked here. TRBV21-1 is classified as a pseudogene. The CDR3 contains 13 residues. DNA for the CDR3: TGTGCCAGCTTTGGGGGGAGCCCCTACGAGCAGTACTTC. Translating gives CASFGGSPYEQYF.

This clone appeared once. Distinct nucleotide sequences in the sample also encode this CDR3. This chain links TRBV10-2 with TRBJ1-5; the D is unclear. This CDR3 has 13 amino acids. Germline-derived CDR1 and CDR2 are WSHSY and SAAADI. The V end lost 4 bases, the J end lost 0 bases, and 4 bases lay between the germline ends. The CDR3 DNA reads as TGCGCCAGCAGTGTAAATAGCAATCAGCCCCAGCATTTT. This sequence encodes CASSVNSNQPQHF.

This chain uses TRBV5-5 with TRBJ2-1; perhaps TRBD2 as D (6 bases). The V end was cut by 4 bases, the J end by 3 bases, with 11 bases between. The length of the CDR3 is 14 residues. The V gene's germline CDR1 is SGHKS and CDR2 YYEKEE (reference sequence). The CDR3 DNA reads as TGTGCCAGCAGCCAGGCGGGGAACTACAATGAGCAGTTCTTC. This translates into CASSQAGNYNEQFF.

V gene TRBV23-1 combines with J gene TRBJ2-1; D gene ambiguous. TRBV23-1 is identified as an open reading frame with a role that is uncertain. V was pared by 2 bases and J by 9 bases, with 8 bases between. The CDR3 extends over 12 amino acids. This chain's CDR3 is CASSQIGTEQFF. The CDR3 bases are TGCGCCAGCAGTCAAATAGGCACTGAGCAGTTCTTC.